This TCR beta chain was observed in a study of patients and donors after allogeneic stem cell transplantation. J lost 5 bases, V lost 3 bases, and 5 bases had no gene match. CDR3 length: 15 amino acids. CDR1 LGHDT and CDR2 YNNKEL come from the germline V gene (reference sequence). In its sample, this clonotype was seen many times. TCRdb independently ran MiXCR on the RT-PCR reads; one entry per CDR3 protein. Altogether 25,000 to 30,000 distinct CDR3 sequences are present, more than 8% being singletons, with the ten largest covering 48%. The sample comprised blood, either unsorted or a sorted T cell fraction (not recorded which). The chain recombines TRBV3-1 with TRBJ1-5, with TRBD1 identical over 9 bases. The TCR comes from a human donor who was either an allogeneic HSCT recipient or a stem cell or donor lymphocyte infusion donor (not recorded which). It is not recorded whose cells these are; they may come from a transplant donor. The CDR3 DNA sequence: TGTGCCAGCAGCCACGGGGACAGGGAACATCAGCCCCAGCATTTT. Translated: CASSHGDREHQPQHF.